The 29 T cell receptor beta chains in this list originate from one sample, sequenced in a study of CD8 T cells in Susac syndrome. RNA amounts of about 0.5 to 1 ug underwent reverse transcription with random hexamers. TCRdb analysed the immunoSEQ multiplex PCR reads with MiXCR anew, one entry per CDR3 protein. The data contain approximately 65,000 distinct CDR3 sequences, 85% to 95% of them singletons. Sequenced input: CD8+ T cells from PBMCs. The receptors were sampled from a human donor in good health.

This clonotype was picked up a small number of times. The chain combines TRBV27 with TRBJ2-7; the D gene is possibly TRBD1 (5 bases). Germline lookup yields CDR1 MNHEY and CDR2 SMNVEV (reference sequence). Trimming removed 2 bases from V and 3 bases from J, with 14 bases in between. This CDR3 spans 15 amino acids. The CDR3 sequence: CASSLAQGRSYEQYF. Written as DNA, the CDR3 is TGTGCCAGCAGTTTAGCGCAGGGCCGTAGCTACGAGCAGTACTTC.

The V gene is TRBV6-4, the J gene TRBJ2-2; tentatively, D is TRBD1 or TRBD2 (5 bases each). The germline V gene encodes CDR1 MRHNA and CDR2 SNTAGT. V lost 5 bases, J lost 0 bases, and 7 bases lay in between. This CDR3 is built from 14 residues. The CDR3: CASSRGANTGELFF. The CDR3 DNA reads TGTGCCAGCAGTCGAGGGGCGAACACCGGGGAGCTGTTTTTT.

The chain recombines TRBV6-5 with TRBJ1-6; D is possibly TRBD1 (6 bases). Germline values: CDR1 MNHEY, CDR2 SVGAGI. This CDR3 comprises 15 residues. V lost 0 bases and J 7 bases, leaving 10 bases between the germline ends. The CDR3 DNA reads TGTGCCAGCAGTTACTCTGCCGGGGGCAATTCACCCCTCCACTTT. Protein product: CASSYSAGGNSPLHF.

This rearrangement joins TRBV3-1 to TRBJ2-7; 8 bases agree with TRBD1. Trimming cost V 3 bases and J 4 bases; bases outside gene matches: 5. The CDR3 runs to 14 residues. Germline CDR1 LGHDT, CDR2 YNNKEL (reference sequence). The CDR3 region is CASSQGTGAYEQYF. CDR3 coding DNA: TGTGCCAGCAGCCAGGGGACAGGAGCTTACGAGCAGTACTTC.

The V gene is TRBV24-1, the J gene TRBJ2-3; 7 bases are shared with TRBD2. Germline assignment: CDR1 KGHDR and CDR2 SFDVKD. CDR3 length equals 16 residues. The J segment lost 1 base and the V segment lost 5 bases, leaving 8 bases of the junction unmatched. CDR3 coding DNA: TGTGCCACCAGTGCCCCGGGAGGCGATGGCACAGATACGCAGTATTTT. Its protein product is CATSAPGGDGTDTQYF.

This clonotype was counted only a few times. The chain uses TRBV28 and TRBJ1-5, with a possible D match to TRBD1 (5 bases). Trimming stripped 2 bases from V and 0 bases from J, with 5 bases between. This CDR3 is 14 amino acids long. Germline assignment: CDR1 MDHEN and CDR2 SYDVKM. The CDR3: CASSLRGSNQPQHF. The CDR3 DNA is TGTGCCAGCAGTTTAAGGGGTAGCAATCAGCCCCAGCATTTT. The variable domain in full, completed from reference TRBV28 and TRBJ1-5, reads DVKVTQSSRYLVKRTGEKVFLECVQDMDHENMFWYRQDPGLGLRLIYFSYDVKMKEKGDIPEGYSVSREKKERFSLILESASTNQTSMYLCASSLRGSNQPQHFGDGTRLSIL.

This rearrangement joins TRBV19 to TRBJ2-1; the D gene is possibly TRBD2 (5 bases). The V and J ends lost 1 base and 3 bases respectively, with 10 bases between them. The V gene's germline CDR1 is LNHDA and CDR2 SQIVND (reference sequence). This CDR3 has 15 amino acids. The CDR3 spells CASSIGLAVYNEQFF. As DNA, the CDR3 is TGTGCCAGTAGTATAGGGCTAGCCGTCTACAATGAGCAGTTCTTC.

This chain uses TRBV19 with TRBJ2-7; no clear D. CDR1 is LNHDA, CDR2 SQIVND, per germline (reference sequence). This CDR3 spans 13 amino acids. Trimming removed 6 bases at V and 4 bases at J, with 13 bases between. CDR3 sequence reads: CASSGNQEYEQYF. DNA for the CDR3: TGTGCCAGTAGCGGAAACCAGGAGTACGAGCAGTACTTC.

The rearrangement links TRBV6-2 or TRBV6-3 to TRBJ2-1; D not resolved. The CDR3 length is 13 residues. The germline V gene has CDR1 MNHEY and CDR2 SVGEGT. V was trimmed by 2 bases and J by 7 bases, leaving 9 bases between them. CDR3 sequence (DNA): TGTGCCAGCAGTTACGGGTTAGGGAATGAGCAGTTCTTC. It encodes CASSYGLGNEQFF.

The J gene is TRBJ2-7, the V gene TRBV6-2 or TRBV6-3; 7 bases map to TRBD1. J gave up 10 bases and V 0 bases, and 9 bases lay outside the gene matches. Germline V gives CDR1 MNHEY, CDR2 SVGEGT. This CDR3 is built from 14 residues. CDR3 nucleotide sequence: TGTGCCAGCAGTTACTCCGGAGCCCGGGACAGCCAGTACTTC. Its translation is CASSYSGARDSQYF.

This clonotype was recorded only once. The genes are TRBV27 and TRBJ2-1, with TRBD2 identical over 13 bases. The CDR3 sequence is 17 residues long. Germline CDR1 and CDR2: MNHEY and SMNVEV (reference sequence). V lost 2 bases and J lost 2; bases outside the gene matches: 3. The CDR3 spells CASSLVGTSGTYNEQFF. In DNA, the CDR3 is TGTGCCAGCAGTTTAGTGGGGACTAGCGGGACCTACAATGAGCAGTTCTTC.

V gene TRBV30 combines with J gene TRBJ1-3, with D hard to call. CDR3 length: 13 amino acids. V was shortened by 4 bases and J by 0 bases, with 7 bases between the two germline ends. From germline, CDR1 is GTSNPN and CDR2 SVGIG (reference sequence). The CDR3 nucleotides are TGTGCCTGGAACGGCATCTCTGGAAACACCATATATTTT. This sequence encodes CAWNGISGNTIYF. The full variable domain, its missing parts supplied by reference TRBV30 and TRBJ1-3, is SQTIHQWPATLVQPVGSPLSLECTVEGTSNPNLYWYRQAAGRGLQLLFYSVGIGQISSEVPQNLSASRPQDRQFILSSKKLLLSDSGFYLCAWNGISGNTIYFGEGSWLTVV.

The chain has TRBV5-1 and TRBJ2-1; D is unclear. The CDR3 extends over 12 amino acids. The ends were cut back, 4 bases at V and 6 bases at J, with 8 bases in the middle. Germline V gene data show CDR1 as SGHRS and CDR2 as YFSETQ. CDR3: CASSPAGNEQFF. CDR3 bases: TGCGCCAGCAGCCCCGCTGGCAATGAGCAGTTCTTC.

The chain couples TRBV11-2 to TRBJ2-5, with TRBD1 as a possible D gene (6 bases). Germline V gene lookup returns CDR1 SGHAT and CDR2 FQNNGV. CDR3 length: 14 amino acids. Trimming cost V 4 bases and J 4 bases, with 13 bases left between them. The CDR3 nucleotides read TGTGCCAGCAGCTACAGGGCCCGGGGAGAGACCCAGTACTTC. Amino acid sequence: CASSYRARGETQYF.

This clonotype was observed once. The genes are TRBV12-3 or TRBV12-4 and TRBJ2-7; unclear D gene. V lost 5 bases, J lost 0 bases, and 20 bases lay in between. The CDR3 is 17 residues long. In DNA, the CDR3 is TGTGCCAGCAGTCCTCATGACGGCAGTCGAAGCTCCTACGAGCAGTACTTC. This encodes CASSPHDGSRSSYEQYF.

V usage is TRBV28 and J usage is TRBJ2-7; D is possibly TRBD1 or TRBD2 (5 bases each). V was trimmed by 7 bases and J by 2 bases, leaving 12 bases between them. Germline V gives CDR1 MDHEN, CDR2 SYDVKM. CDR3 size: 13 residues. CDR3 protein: CASTPGLTYEQYF. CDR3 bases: TGTGCCAGCACTCCGGGGCTAACCTACGAGCAGTACTTC.

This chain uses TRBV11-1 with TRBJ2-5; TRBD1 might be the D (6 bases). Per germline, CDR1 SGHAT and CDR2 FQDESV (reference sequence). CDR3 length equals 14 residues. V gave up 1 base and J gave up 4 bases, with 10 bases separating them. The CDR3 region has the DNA TGTGCCAGCAGCTTAGACAGGGTGCGAGAGACCCAGTACTTC. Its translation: CASSLDRVRETQYF. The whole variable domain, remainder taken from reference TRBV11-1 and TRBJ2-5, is EAEVAQSPRYKITEKSQAVAFWCDPISGHATLYWYRQILGQGPELLVQFQDESVVDDSQLPKDRFSAERLKGVDSTLKIQPAELGDSAMYLCASSLDRVRETQYFGPGTRLLVL.

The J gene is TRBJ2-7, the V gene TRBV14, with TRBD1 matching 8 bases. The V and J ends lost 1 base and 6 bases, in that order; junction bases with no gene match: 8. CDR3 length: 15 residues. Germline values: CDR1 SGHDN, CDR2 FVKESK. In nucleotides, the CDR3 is TGTGCCAGCAGCCAAGGGCCGGGACAGGCCTCCGAGCAGTACTTC. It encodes CASSQGPGQASEQYF.

CDR3 protein: CSVAKRGAQETQYF. DNA of the CDR3: TGCAGCGTTGCGAAGCGGGGGGCCCAAGAGACCCAGTACTTC. This chain connects TRBV29-1 to TRBJ2-5; the match to TRBD2 covers 9 bases. V lost 4 bases and J lost 1; bases outside the gene matches: 4. Germline CDR1 is SQVTM and CDR2 is ANQGSEA. CDR3 size: 14 residues.

CDR3 in DNA: TGCGCCAGCAGTCCAGGGCCCTACAATGAGCAGTTCTTC. Its protein is CASSPGPYNEQFF. The genes are TRBV4-3 and TRBJ2-1, with D possibly matching TRBD1 (5 bases). The germline V gene has CDR1 LGHNA and CDR2 YSLEER. The V end was cut by 6 bases, the J end by 2 bases, with 8 bases between. The CDR3 contains 13 residues.

The CDR3 nucleotides read TGTGCCACCAGCAGAGATCGCCAGGCCCCGGGGGATACGCAGTATTTT. This codes for CATSRDRQAPGDTQYF. The gene calls are TRBV15 and TRBJ2-3; a weak D match, TRBD2 (5 bases). V lost 0 bases and J lost 6, with 16 bases in between. This CDR3 spans 16 amino acids. CDR1 is LNHNV, CDR2 YYDKDF, per germline (reference sequence).

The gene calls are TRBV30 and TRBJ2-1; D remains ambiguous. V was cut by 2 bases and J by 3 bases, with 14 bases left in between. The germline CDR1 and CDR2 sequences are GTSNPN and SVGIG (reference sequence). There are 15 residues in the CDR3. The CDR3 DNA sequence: TGTGCCTGGAGTCCTCCCCTCATGGACTACAATGAGCAGTTCTTC. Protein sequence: CAWSPPLMDYNEQFF.

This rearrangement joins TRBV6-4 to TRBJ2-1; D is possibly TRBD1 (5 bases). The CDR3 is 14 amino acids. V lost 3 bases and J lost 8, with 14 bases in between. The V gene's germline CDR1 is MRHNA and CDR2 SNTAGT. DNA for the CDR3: TGTGCCAGCAGTGAGGGCAGGGAACCCCATGAGCAGTTCTTC. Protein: CASSEGREPHEQFF.

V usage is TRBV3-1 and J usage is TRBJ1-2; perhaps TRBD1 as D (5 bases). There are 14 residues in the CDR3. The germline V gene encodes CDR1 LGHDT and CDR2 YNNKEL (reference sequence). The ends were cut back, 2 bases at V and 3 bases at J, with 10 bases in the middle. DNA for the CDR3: TGTGCCAGCAGCCAAATAGACAGAGACTATGGCTACACCTTC. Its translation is CASSQIDRDYGYTF. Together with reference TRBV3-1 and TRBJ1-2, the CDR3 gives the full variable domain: DTAVSQTPKYLVTQMGNDKSIKCEQNLGHDTMYWYKQDSKKFLKIMFSYNNKELIINETVPNRFSPKSPDKAHLNLHINSLELGDSAVYFCASSQIDRDYGYTFGSGTRLTVV.

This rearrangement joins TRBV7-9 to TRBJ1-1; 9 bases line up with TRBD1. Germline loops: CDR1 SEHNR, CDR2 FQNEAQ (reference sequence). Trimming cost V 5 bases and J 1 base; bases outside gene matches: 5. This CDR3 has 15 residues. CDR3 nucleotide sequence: TGTGCCAGCAGCCCTTGGACAGGGGCGAACACTGAAGCTTTCTTT. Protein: CASSPWTGANTEAFF.

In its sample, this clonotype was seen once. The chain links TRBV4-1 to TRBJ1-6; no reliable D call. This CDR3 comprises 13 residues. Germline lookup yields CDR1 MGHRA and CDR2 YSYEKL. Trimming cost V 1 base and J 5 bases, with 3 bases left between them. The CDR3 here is CASSQADNSPLHF. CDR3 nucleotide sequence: TGCGCCAGCAGCCAAGCTGATAATTCACCCCTCCACTTT.

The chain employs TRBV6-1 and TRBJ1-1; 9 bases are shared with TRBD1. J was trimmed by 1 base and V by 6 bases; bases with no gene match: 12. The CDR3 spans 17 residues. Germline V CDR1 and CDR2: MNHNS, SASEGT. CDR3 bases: TGTGCCAGCAGGCCCCTTACACAGGGGGCTGCGAACACTGAAGCTTTCTTT. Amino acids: CASRPLTQGAANTEAFF.

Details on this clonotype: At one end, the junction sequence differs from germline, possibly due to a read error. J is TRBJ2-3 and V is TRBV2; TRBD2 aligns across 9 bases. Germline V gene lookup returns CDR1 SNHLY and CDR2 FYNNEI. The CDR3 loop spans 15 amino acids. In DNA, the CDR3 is TGTGCCAGCATTGAAGGTAGCGGGGGTTCAGATACGCAGTATTTT. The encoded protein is CASIEGSGGSDTQYF.

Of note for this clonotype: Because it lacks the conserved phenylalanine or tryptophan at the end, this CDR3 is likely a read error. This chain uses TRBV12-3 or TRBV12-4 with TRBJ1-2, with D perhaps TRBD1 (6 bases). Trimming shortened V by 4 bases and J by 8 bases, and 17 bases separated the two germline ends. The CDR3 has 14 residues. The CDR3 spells CASSWGAGEFGYTL. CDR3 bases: TGTGCCAGCAGTTGGGGGGCAGGCGAGTTCGGCTACACCCTC.